The rows below give T cell receptor beta chains drawn from one sample of a study of T cells in localized non-small cell lung cancer. Assay used: immunoSEQ multiplex PCR; TCRdb lists only in-frame clones, some missing. This sample has 55,000 to 75,000 clones, with roughly 90% found just once. The input for sequencing was peripheral blood, taken before any cancer treatment. The receptors come from a male donor at least 60 years old with stage III squamous cell lung carcinoma. Each CDR3 is given with its conserved first and last residue. A D gene is named only where the DNA matches it firmly. The size field is filled for only some rows; it gives once, few, many or a size class.

abundance,j_gene,v_gene,d_gene,CDR3aa,CDR3nt
few,TRBJ1-6,TRBV5-5,NA,CASSLTGAGSPLHF,TGTGCCAGCAGCTTGACGGGGGCAGGTTCACCCCTCCACTTT
NA,TRBJ1-2,TRBV29-1,NA,CSVEPQHGYTF,TGCAGCGTTGAACCTCAGCACGGCTACACCTTC
NA,TRBJ1-1,TRBV7-2,NA,CASSTLRTEAFF,TGTGCCAGCAGCACATTGCGCACTGAAGCTTTCTTT
NA,TRBJ1-1,TRBV6-5,TRBD1,CASRNRWDSHTEAFF,TGTGCCAGCAGGAACCGTTGGGACAGCCACACTGAAGCTTTCTTT
NA,TRBJ1-1,TRBV2,TRBD1,CASGTGGYGRTEAFF,TGTGCCAGCGGGACAGGGGGCTATGGAAGGACTGAAGCTTTCTTT
NA,TRBJ1-3,TRBV6-5,NA,CASSRDLRGTIYF,TGTGCCAGCAGTAGGGACCTCAGAGGGACCATATATTTT
NA,TRBJ2-1,TRBV4-3,TRBD2,CASSQYLAGLGYNEQFF,TGCGCCAGCAGCCAATATCTAGCGGGTTTGGGCTACAATGAGCAGTTCTTC
NA,TRBJ1-1,TRBV9,NA,CASSPDPQGNTEAFF,TGTGCCAGCAGCCCGGACCCTCAAGGAAACACTGAAGCTTTCTTT
NA,TRBJ1-1,TRBV18,TRBD1,CASSPLTGAGTEAFF,TGTGCCAGCTCACCACTAACAGGGGCCGGCACTGAAGCTTTCTTT
NA,TRBJ1-4,TRBV6-1,NA,CASSSIQGSKLFF,TGTGCCAGCAGTAGTATTCAGGGCTCCAAACTGTTTTTT
NA,TRBJ2-2,TRBV7-9,NA,CASSLTGVHTGELFF,TGTGCCAGCAGCCTGACGGGGGTTCACACCGGGGAGCTGTTTTTT
NA,TRBJ2-7,TRBV19,NA,CASSEQGGPYEQYF,TGTGCCAGTAGTGAACAGGGAGGGCCTTACGAGCAGTACTTC
NA,TRBJ2-5,TRBV7-6,NA,CASGQGGETQYF,TGTGCCAGCGGGCAGGGCGGGGAGACCCAGTACTTC
NA,TRBJ2-1,TRBV27,NA,CASISRGEQFF,TGTGCCAGCATCTCCAGGGGTGAGCAGTTCTTC
NA,TRBJ1-4,TRBV5-1,NA,CASSARDKGSEKLFF,TGCGCCAGCAGCGCCCGGGACAAAGGAAGTGAAAAACTGTTTTTT
NA,TRBJ2-7,TRBV11-1,NA,CASSLGGAVDIDEQYF,TGTGCCAGCAGCTTAGGGGGGGCAGTTGATATCGACGAGCAGTACTTC
NA,TRBJ2-2,TRBV5-4,NA,CASRIGGPMNTGELFF,TGTGCCAGCAGGATCGGGGGGCCCATGAACACCGGGGAGCTGTTTTTT
NA,TRBJ1-2,TRBV19,NA,CASSILRAGGYTF,TGTGCCAGTAGTATTTTAAGGGCAGGGGGCTACACCTTC
medium-sized,TRBJ1-2,TRBV11-2,NA,CASSTTGGFNYGYTF,TGTGCCAGCAGCACCACCGGGGGCTTTAACTATGGCTACACCTTC
NA,TRBJ2-5,TRBV7-2,NA,CASSLGQQETQYF,TGTGCCAGCAGCTTAGGACAGCAAGAGACCCAGTACTTC
NA,TRBJ1-2,TRBV20-1,NA,CSALQGSGYTF,TGCAGTGCCCTCCAGGGGTCTGGCTACACCTTC
once,TRBJ1-5,TRBV2,NA,CASSYTGSSGSNQPQHF,TGTGCCAGCAGTTATACAGGGTCCTCGGGTAGCAATCAGCCCCAGCATTTT